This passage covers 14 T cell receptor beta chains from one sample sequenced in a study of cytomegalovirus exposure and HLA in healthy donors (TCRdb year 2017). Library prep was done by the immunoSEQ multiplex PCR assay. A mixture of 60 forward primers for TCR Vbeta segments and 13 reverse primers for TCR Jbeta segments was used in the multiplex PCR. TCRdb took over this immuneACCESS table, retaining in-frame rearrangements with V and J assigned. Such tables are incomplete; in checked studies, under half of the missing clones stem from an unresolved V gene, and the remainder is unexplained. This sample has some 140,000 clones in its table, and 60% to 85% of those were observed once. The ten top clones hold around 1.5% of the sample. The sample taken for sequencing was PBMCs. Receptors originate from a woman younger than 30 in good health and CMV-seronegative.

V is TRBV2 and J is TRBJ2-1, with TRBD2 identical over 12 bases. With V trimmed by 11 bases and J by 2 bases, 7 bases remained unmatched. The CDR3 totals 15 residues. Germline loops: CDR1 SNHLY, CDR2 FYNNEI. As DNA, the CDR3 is TGTGCCTCCCGGACTAGCGGGAACCCCTACAATGAGCAGTTCTTC. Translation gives CASRTSGNPYNEQFF.

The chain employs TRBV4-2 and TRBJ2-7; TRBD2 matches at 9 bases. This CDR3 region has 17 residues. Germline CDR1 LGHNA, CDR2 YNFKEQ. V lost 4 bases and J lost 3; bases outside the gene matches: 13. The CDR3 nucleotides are TGTGCCAGCAGCCGAGAACAACGGACTAGCGACTACTACGAGCAGTACTTC. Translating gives CASSREQRTSDYYEQYF.

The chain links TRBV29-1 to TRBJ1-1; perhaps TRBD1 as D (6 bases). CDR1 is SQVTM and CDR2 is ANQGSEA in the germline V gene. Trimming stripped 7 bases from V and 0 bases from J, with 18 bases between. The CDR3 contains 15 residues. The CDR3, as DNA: TGCAGCGGGATTTCCCCGACAGGAATGAACACTGAAGCTTTCTTT. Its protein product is CSGISPTGMNTEAFF.

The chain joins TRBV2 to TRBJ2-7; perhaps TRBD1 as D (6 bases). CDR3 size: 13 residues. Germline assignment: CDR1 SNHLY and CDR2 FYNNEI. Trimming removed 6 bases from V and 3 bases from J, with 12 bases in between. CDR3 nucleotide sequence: TGTGCCAGCAGACGGGACATTTACTACGAGCAGTACTTC. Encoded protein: CASRRDIYYEQYF.

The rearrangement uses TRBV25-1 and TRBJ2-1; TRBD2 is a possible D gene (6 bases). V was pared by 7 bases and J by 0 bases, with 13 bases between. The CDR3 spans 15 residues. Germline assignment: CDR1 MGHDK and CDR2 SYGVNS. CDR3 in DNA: TGTGCCAGCAAAATGGCGGGGAGCTCCTACAATGAGCAGTTCTTC. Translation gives CASKMAGSSYNEQFF. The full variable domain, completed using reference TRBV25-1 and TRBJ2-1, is EADIYQTPRYLVIGTGKKITLECSQTMGHDKMYWYQQDPGMELHLIHYSYGVNSTEKGDLSSESTVSRIRTEHFPLTLESARPSHTSQYLCASKMAGSSYNEQFFGPGTRLTVL.

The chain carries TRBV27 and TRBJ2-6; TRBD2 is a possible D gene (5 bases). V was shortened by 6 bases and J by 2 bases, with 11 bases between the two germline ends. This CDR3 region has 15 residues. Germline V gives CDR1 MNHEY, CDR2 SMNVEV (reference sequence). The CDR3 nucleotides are TGTGCCAGCAGCCCCGGGGTGGCTGGGGCCAACGTCCTGACTTTC. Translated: CASSPGVAGANVLTF.

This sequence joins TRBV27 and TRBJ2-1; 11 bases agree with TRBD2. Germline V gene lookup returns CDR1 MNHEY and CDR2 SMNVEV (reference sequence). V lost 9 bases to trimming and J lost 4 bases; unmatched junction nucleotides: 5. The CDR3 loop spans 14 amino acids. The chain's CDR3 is CASGGTSGYNEQFF. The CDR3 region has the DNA TGTGCCAGTGGGGGGACTAGCGGATACAATGAGCAGTTCTTC.

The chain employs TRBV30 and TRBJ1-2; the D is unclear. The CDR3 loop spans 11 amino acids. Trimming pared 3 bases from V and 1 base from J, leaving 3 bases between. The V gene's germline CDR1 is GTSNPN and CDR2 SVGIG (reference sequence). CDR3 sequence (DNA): TGTGCCTGGAGCAATAACTATGGCTACACCTTC. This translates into CAWSNNYGYTF.

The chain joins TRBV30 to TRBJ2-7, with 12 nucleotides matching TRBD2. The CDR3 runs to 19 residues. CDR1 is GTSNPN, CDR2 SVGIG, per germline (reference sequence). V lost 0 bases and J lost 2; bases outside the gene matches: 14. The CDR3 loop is CAWSVPGQGLAGIAYEQYF. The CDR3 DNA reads TGTGCCTGGAGTGTACCAGGACAGGGACTAGCGGGTATCGCCTACGAGCAGTACTTC.

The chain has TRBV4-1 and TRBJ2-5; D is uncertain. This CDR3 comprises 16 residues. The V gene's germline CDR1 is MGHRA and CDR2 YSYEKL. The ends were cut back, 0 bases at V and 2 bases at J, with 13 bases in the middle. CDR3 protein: CASSQDITNLQETQYF. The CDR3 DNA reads TGCGCCAGCAGCCAAGATATCACCAATCTACAAGAGACCCAGTACTTC.

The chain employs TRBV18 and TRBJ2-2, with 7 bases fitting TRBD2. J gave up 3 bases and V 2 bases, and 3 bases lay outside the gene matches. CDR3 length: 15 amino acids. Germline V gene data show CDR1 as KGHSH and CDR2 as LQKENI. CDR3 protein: CASSPVAGDTGELFF. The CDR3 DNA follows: TGTGCCAGCTCACCAGTGGCGGGAGACACCGGGGAGCTGTTTTTT.

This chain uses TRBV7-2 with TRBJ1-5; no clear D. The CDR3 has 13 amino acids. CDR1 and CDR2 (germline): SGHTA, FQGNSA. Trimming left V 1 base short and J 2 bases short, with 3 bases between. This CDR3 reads CASSLERNQPQHF. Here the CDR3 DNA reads TGTGCCAGCAGCTTAGAGCGCAATCAGCCCCAGCATTTT.

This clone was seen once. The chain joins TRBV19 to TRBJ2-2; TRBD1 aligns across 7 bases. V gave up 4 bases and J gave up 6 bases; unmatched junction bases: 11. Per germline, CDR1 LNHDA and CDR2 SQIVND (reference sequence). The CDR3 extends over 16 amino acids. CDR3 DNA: TGTGCCAGTAGTAGACCACGGGACAGTTCAGCCGGGGAGCTGTTTTTT. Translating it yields CASSRPRDSSAGELFF. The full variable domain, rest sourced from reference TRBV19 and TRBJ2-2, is DGGITQSPKYLFRKEGQNVTLSCEQNLNHDAMYWYRQDPGQGLRLIYYSQIVNDFQKGDIAEGYSVSREKKESFPLTVTSAQKNPTAFYLCASSRPRDSSAGELFFGEGSRLTVL.

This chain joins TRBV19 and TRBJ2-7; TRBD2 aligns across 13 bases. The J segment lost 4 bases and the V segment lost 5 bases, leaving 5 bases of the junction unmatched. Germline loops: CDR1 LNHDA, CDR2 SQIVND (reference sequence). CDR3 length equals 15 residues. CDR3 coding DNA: TGTGCCAGTAGTCCGGGACTAGCGGGAAGGTACGAGCAGTACTTC. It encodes CASSPGLAGRYEQYF.